The 17 T cell receptor beta chains below all came from one sample that was sequenced in a study of T-cell memory formation after mild COVID-19. TCRdb reprocessed the 5' RACE reads with MiXCR, giving one entry per CDR3 protein. The repertoire holds under 50,000 distinct CDR3 sequences, with roughly a quarter as singletons. The sample consisted of PBMCs or a T cell subset sorted from them (not recorded which). The receptors here all came from a man between 18 and 35 years old who had mild COVID-19 (a few samples of this study predate the infection). Cell type and time point are not known.

The rearrangement uses TRBV11-2 and TRBJ2-7, with D possibly TRBD1 on 5 matching bases. The CDR3 consists of 13 residues. Germline assignment: CDR1 SGHAT and CDR2 FQNNGV. The ends were cut back, 6 bases at V and 0 bases at J, with 9 bases in the middle. The CDR3 nucleotides read TGTGCCAGCAGTCAGGGTGGCTCCTACGAGCAGTACTTC. Translation: CASSQGGSYEQYF.

This clonotype was observed a handful of times. V gene TRBV20-1 combines with J gene TRBJ1-1; no clear D gene. Germline loops: CDR1 DFQATT, CDR2 SNEGSKA (reference sequence). This CDR3 has 14 residues. V lost 0 bases, J lost 1 base, and 9 bases lay in between. The CDR3 DNA follows: TGCAGTGCTAGAGATGGTCCGGGGAACACTGAAGCTTTCTTT. It codes for CSARDGPGNTEAFF.

This chain connects TRBV4-3 to TRBJ1-6, with no clear D. This CDR3 is 15 amino acids long. Germline loops: CDR1 LGHNA, CDR2 YSLEER. Trimming cost V 1 base and J 7 bases, with 11 bases left between them. This CDR3 reads CASSQASLGNSPLHF. The CDR3 nucleotides read TGCGCCAGCAGCCAAGCCAGTCTGGGGAATTCACCCCTCCACTTT.

The chain joins TRBV6-5 to TRBJ1-5; TRBD1 agrees at 10 bases. V gave up 5 bases and J gave up 7 bases; unmatched junction bases: 5. Germline V gives CDR1 MNHEY, CDR2 SVGAGI. The CDR3 is 14 amino acids. The CDR3 region is CASSRDRGGQPQHF. The CDR3 nucleotides are TGTGCCAGCAGTAGGGACAGGGGTGGACAGCCCCAGCATTTT.

This clonotype was seen a few times. The rearrangement uses TRBV4-1 and TRBJ1-5; TRBD1 is a possible D gene (5 bases). Germline loops: CDR1 MGHRA, CDR2 YSYEKL. The CDR3 consists of 14 residues. V shed 2 bases and J shed 6 bases, with 11 bases lying between them. CDR3 sequence (DNA): TGCGCCAGCAGCCAAAGCGAAGGGACTCAGCCCCAGCATTTT. Protein: CASSQSEGTQPQHF.

This chain joins TRBV27 and TRBJ2-7; 10 bases agree with TRBD1. CDR3 length: 14 amino acids. The germline gives CDR1 MNHEY, CDR2 SMNVEV (reference sequence). V lost 6 bases and J lost 4; bases outside the gene matches: 6. The CDR3 spells CASSYGDRGYEQYF. The CDR3 region has the DNA TGTGCCAGCAGCTACGGGGACAGGGGATACGAGCAGTACTTC.

This clonotype was seen only a few times. V and J are TRBV5-6 and TRBJ2-3; unclear D gene. Germline V lookup: CDR1 SGHDT, CDR2 YYEEEE. CDR3 length: 15 residues. V was pared by 6 bases and J by 2 bases, with 16 bases between. CDR3 sequence reads: CASNLWWPHTDTQYF. The CDR3 DNA is TGTGCCAGCAATTTATGGTGGCCTCACACAGATACGCAGTATTTT.

This chain uses TRBV4-3 with TRBJ2-3; D might be TRBD1 (7 bases). CDR3 length: 14 residues. Germline-derived CDR1 and CDR2 are LGHNA and YSLEER. The V gene lost 1 base and the J gene lost 5 bases, with 10 bases spanning the gap. The CDR3, as DNA: TGCGCCAGCAGCCAAGGGAGGGGGCGAGATACGCAGTATTTT. The encoded protein is CASSQGRGRDTQYF.

This clonotype was detected only a few times. This rearrangement joins TRBV7-9 to TRBJ2-1; D remains unclear. The CDR3 totals 13 residues. The ends were cut back, 1 base at V and 10 bases at J, with 11 bases in the middle. Germline CDR1 SEHNR, CDR2 FQNEAQ (reference sequence). CDR3 DNA sequence: TGTGCCAGCAGCTTAGTCAAGTTTGAGGAGCAGTTCTTC. It translates to CASSLVKFEEQFF.

A few counts support this clonotype. The V and J genes are TRBV12-3 or TRBV12-4 and TRBJ2-7; D perhaps matches TRBD1 (5 bases). CDR3 size: 16 residues. V shed 1 base and J shed 4 bases, with 17 bases lying between them. The CDR3 region is CASSLVGQIRRYEQYF. The CDR3, as DNA: TGTGCCAGCAGTTTAGTTGGACAAATCCGGCGGTACGAGCAGTACTTC.

The chain employs TRBV6-2 or TRBV6-3 and TRBJ2-2; D may match TRBD1 or TRBD2 (5 bases each). The germline V and J ends were trimmed by 11 bases and 6 bases, with 16 bases remaining between them. The CDR3 spans 13 residues. Germline V gene data show CDR1 as MNHEY and CDR2 as SVGEGT. The CDR3 DNA reads TGTGCCGGACGAGGGTGGGGCGCCGGGGAGCTGTTTTTT. Translation gives CAGRGWGAGELFF.

The genes are TRBV5-1 and TRBJ2-5; TRBD2 is a possible D gene (6 bases). V was clipped by 5 bases and J by 4 bases, with 21 bases between them. Looked up from germline, CDR1 is SGHRS and CDR2 is YFSETQ. The CDR3 totals 16 residues. The CDR3 coding sequence is TGCGCCAGCAGGGCGGGACCCCTGGATTTTCGAGAGACCCAGTACTTC. It translates to CASRAGPLDFRETQYF.

This clonotype was seen a handful of times. The chain recombines TRBV12-3 or TRBV12-4 with TRBJ1-1, with unresolved D. The CDR3 runs 13 residues. With 7 bases removed from V and 4 bases from J, the gap between germline ends came to 13 bases. Here the CDR3 reads CASTLGVFTEAFF. The CDR3 DNA follows: TGTGCCAGCACCCTTGGAGTATTCACTGAAGCTTTCTTT.

This chain connects TRBV29-1 to TRBJ2-3, with D possibly TRBD2 on 6 matching bases. V gave up 3 bases and J gave up 6 bases, with 13 bases separating them. In germline, CDR1 is SQVTM, CDR2 ANQGSEA. This CDR3 region has 13 residues. CDR3 sequence: CSVDELATDTQYF. CDR3 nucleotide sequence: TGCAGCGTTGATGAACTAGCAACCGATACGCAGTATTTT.

This clonotype was detected only a few times. This sequence joins TRBV7-9 and TRBJ2-7, with D perhaps matching TRBD1 (5 bases). CDR1 and CDR2 from the germline V gene are SEHNR and FQNEAQ (reference sequence). V lost 4 bases, J lost 2 bases, and 9 bases lay in between. The CDR3 is made up of 13 amino acids. The CDR3 reads CASSSGHTYEQYF. DNA for the CDR3: TGTGCCAGCAGCTCTGGACATACCTACGAGCAGTACTTC.

This clonotype has just a few counts. CDR3 loop: CASTMTAGPLAKNIQYF. Here the CDR3 DNA reads TGTGCCAGCACCATGACAGCAGGACCACTAGCCAAAAACATTCAGTACTTC. The chain joins TRBV12-3 or TRBV12-4 to TRBJ2-4, with a weak D call TRBD1 (5 bases). V was shortened by 7 bases and J by 0 bases, with 19 bases between the two germline ends. The CDR3 consists of 17 residues.

This clonotype occurred a few times. The chain combines TRBV7-9 with TRBJ2-5; no clear D. V lost 2 bases and J lost 5, with 9 bases in between. The CDR3 runs 13 residues. The germline V gene encodes CDR1 SEHNR and CDR2 FQNEAQ (reference sequence). The CDR3: CASSLSARETQYF. The CDR3 DNA sequence: TGTGCCAGCAGCTTATCGGCACGGGAGACCCAGTACTTC.